This is a list of T cell receptor beta chains from one sample in a study of cytomegalovirus exposure and HLA in healthy donors. The repertoire was sequenced with immunoSEQ multiplex PCR; TCRdb's copy has only in-frame clones and lacks some. The sample carries 200,000 or so clones, less than 90% recorded once. The source material was PBMCs. The receptors were sampled from a girl less than two years old in good health and CMV-seronegative. Each CDR3 is given with its conserved first and last residue. Each record gives: V gene, D gene, CDR3 protein. The D gene is left open where the match is weak.

V gene: TRBV14; D gene: -; CDR3 protein: CASSLHSYEQYF
V gene: TRBV7-9; D gene: TRBD1; CDR3 protein: CASSLGWTGMKPQHF
V gene: TRBV10-1; D gene: TRBD2; CDR3 protein: CASRSGGVGDTQYF
V gene: TRBV6-5; D gene: TRBD2; CDR3 protein: CASSYSAGGGYEQYF
V gene: TRBV7-9; D gene: -; CDR3 protein: CASSLSGQGFNTEAFF
V gene: TRBV18; D gene: -; CDR3 protein: CASSSSGTTGNTIYF
V gene: TRBV11-2; D gene: -; CDR3 protein: CASSLERGSYEQYF
V gene: TRBV18; D gene: TRBD1; CDR3 protein: CASSTFGQGDSTEAFF
V gene: TRBV9; D gene: TRBD2; CDR3 protein: CASSVAGGTGELFF
V gene: TRBV19; D gene: -; CDR3 protein: CASTIDRQGRSPLHF
V gene: TRBV10-3; D gene: TRBD2; CDR3 protein: CAIGTSGGTNTGELFF
V gene: TRBV19; D gene: -; CDR3 protein: CASSFSVNTEAFF
V gene: TRBV6-5; D gene: -; CDR3 protein: CASSYHRDREQYF
V gene: TRBV6-6; D gene: -; CDR3 protein: CASSNAFNSPLHF
V gene: TRBV5-6; D gene: TRBD1; CDR3 protein: CASSRGQPYEQYF
V gene: TRBV10-3; D gene: -; CDR3 protein: CAIRSEEWTEAFF
V gene: TRBV6-6; D gene: TRBD2; CDR3 protein: CASSYSGGPETQYF
V gene: TRBV7-9; D gene: -; CDR3 protein: CASSFGVQETQYF
V gene: TRBV7-2; D gene: TRBD1; CDR3 protein: CASSLAGTGGYGYTF
V gene: TRBV5-1; D gene: -; CDR3 protein: CASSPGPQETQYF
V gene: TRBV10-1; D gene: TRBD2; CDR3 protein: CASSSSGRSYNEQFF
V gene: TRBV27; D gene: TRBD2; CDR3 protein: CASSLWTSGTDTQYF
V gene: TRBV9; D gene: -; CDR3 protein: CASSDPAVSYEQYF
V gene: TRBV7-9; D gene: -; CDR3 protein: CASKRPGQSTGELFF
V gene: TRBV4-1; D gene: -; CDR3 protein: CASSQDAGGYEQYF
V gene: TRBV6-6; D gene: -; CDR3 protein: CASRSTMGAGQPQHF
V gene: TRBV10-3; D gene: TRBD2; CDR3 protein: CASGGRDGNTGELFF
V gene: TRBV7-2; D gene: TRBD2; CDR3 protein: CASSLMGLGLSSSYNEQFF
V gene: TRBV4-2; D gene: TRBD1; CDR3 protein: CASSQDTGGWNSPLHF
V gene: TRBV5-1; D gene: -; CDR3 protein: CASSLAGRPSNSPLHF
V gene: TRBV4-2; D gene: TRBD2; CDR3 protein: CASSQDSGGPGDTQYF
V gene: TRBV5-4; D gene: -; CDR3 protein: CASSFSSQETQYF
V gene: TRBV7-8; D gene: TRBD2; CDR3 protein: CASSSRLAGIYIQYF
V gene: TRBV7-9; D gene: TRBD2; CDR3 protein: CASSRTSGVFRGTDTQYF
V gene: TRBV6-1; D gene: TRBD1; CDR3 protein: CASSTGLGYEQYF
V gene: TRBV18; D gene: TRBD1; CDR3 protein: CASSPATGGETQYF
V gene: TRBV9; D gene: -; CDR3 protein: CASSLRQDMNTEAFF
V gene: TRBV2; D gene: TRBD2; CDR3 protein: CASRIERGNAREQYF
V gene: TRBV6-5; D gene: TRBD2; CDR3 protein: CASSYSPSGGYNEQFF
V gene: TRBV2; D gene: -; CDR3 protein: CAPLAGVEGTEAFF
V gene: TRBV30; D gene: TRBD1; CDR3 protein: CAWKQGRNTEAFF
V gene: TRBV18; D gene: TRBD1; CDR3 protein: CASSPGTGFYNEQFF
V gene: TRBV6-1; D gene: TRBD1; CDR3 protein: CASSRDREVVYEQYF
V gene: TRBV6-6; D gene: -; CDR3 protein: CASTVRGGADQPQHF
V gene: TRBV7-8; D gene: TRBD1; CDR3 protein: CASSLGRTGDNSPLHF
V gene: TRBV4-3; D gene: TRBD2; CDR3 protein: CASSQGGGSFPDYNEQFF
V gene: TRBV12-5; D gene: TRBD2; CDR3 protein: CASGLVRASGGAKAETQYF
V gene: TRBV2; D gene: -; CDR3 protein: CASINRWSHLTYTQYF
V gene: TRBV6-5; D gene: TRBD2; CDR3 protein: CASSYSLAGGHEQFF
V gene: TRBV7-3; D gene: -; CDR3 protein: CASSLRETGANVLTF
V gene: TRBV5-1; D gene: TRBD1; CDR3 protein: CASSLGTGGLLSGANVLTF
V gene: TRBV19; D gene: TRBD1; CDR3 protein: CASSSMLDRGYGYTF
V gene: TRBV6-5; D gene: TRBD1; CDR3 protein: CASMRQGDTEAFF